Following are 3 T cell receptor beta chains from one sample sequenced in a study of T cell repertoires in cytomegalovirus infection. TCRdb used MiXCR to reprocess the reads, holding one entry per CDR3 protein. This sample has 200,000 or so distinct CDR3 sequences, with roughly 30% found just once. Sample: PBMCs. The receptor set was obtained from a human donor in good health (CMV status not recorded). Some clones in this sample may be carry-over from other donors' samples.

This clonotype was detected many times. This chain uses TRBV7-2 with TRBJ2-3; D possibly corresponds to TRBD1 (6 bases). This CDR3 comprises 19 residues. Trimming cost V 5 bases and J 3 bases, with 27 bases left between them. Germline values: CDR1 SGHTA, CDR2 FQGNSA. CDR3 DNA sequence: TGTGCCAGCAGCGGATGGGCAGGGGATGGGGAAATTATGACAGATACGCAGTATTTT. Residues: CASSGWAGDGEIMTDTQYF.

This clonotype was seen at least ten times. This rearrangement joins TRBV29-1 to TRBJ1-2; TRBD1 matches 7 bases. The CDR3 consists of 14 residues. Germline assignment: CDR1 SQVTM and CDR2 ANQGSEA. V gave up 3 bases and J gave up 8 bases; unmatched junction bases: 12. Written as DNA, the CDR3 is TGCAGCGTTGATCACCCGGGACAGAGAAGCGGCTACACCTTC. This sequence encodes CSVDHPGQRSGYTF.

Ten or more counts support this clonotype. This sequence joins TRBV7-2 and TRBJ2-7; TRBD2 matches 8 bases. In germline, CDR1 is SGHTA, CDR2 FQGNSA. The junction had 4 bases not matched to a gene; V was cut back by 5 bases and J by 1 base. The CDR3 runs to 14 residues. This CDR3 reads CASSRGGRSYEQYF. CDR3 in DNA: TGTGCCAGCAGCCGGGGGGGCAGATCCTACGAGCAGTACTTC.